What follows are 8 T cell receptor beta chains derived from one specimen sequenced in a study. MiXCR, applied by TCRdb to the 5' RACE reads, yields one record per CDR3 protein. The sample has about 32,000 distinct CDR3 sequences; approximately 25% are singletons. Sequencing was carried out using memory CD4+ T cells sorted from blood. The subset was: memory CD4+ T cells, CD4+CD45RO+CD25-. These receptors all come from a female donor with breast cancer.

The chain recombines TRBV5-1 with TRBJ2-1; no clear D gene. The CDR3 extends over 14 amino acids. V lost 0 bases to trimming and J lost 9 bases, with 13 bases between them. The V gene's germline CDR1 is SGHRS and CDR2 YFSETQ. CDR3 nucleotides: TGCGCCAGCAGCTTGGGGTACGAAGGGCCTGAGCAGTTCTTC. Its translation: CASSLGYEGPEQFF.

This chain joins TRBV4-2 and TRBJ1-1, with a weak D call TRBD1 (5 bases). Germline loops: CDR1 LGHNA, CDR2 YNFKEQ. V lost 4 bases to trimming and J lost 3 bases, with 12 bases between them. There are 14 residues in the CDR3. For the CDR3, the DNA is TGTGCCAGCAGCCCAGGGATGCGGGACACTGAAGCTTTCTTT. Protein product: CASSPGMRDTEAFF.

Regarding this clonotype: At one end, the junction sequence differs from germline, possibly due to a read error. The chain recombines TRBV6-5 with TRBJ1-1, with 11 bases fitting TRBD1. This CDR3 contains 17 residues. From germline, CDR1 is MNHEY and CDR2 SVGAGI. This CDR3 is CASRGQGTGGGVTEAFF. DNA for the CDR3: TGTGCCAGCAGAGGGCAAGGGACAGGGGGGGGGGTCACTGAGGCTTTCTTT.

The chain carries TRBV5-1 and TRBJ1-1; D is unresolved. Germline V gene lookup returns CDR1 SGHRS and CDR2 YFSETQ. There are 14 residues in the CDR3. The V end lost 0 bases, the J end lost 5 bases, and 11 bases lay between the germline ends. Here the CDR3 reads CASSLDRERTEAFF. CDR3 nucleotides: TGCGCCAGCAGCTTGGACCGGGAGAGAACTGAAGCTTTCTTT.

Of note for this clonotype: This may be a read error, as it is one base from a much larger clone. The chain employs TRBV6-5 and TRBJ2-1; possible D gene TRBD2, 5 bases. V gave up 5 bases and J gave up 0 bases, with 14 bases separating them. The CDR3 has 16 amino acids. The V gene's germline CDR1 is MNHEY and CDR2 SVGAGI. CDR3 nucleotide sequence: TGTGCCAGCAGTCACCCGGACTTAGGCTCCTACAATGAGCAGTTCTTC. Translated: CASSHPDLGSYNEQFF.

A few counts support this clonotype. The V call is TRBV27, the J call TRBJ2-7, with 7 bases identical to TRBD1. Trimming took 4 bases from V and 3 from J; bases not matched to a gene: 9. The CDR3 contains 15 residues. The V gene's germline CDR1 is MNHEY and CDR2 SMNVEV (reference sequence). CDR3: CASSSGTASRYEQYF. The DNA for the CDR3 is TGTGCCAGCAGTTCAGGGACAGCTAGCCGCTACGAGCAGTACTTC.

The genes are TRBV2 and TRBJ1-6; TRBD1 aligns across 7 bases. This CDR3 has 14 residues. V lost 6 bases and J lost 9; bases outside the gene matches: 8. Germline V gene lookup returns CDR1 SNHLY and CDR2 FYNNEI. CDR3 in amino acids: CASRGGQASSPLHF. DNA of the CDR3: TGTGCCAGCAGGGGTGGACAGGCGAGTTCACCCCTCCACTTT.

This clonotype was counted a few times. V usage is TRBV7-6 and J usage is TRBJ2-6; D uncertain. This CDR3 is 14 amino acids long. Germline loops: CDR1 SGHVS, CDR2 FNYEAQ. V lost 6 bases, J lost 1 base, and 7 bases lay in between. The CDR3 is CASSNPSGANVLTF. The CDR3 DNA is TGTGCCAGCAGTAATCCATCTGGGGCCAACGTCCTGACTTTC.